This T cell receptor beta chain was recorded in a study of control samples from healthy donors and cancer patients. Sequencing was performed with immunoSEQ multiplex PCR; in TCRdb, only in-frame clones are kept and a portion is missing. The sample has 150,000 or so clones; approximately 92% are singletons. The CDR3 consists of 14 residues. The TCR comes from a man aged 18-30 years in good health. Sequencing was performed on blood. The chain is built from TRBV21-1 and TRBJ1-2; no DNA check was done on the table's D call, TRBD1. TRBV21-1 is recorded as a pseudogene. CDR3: CASSKLTGNYGYTF. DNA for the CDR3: TGTGCCAGCAGCAAACTAACAGGGAACTATGGCTACACCTTC.